Sequencing of this T cell receptor beta chain was carried out in a study of blood T cell repertoires in COVID-19. As for the study in general: Both acute and convalescent COVID-19 samples were obtained from the United States, Italy and Spain. The cDNA or gDNA used as material had been derived from T cells, B-cell-depleted T cells, or PBMCs.

Clinical histories supplied by participants themselves formed the basis of cohort assignment. V gave up 4 bases and J gave up 3 bases, with 16 bases separating them. The CDR3 totals 16 residues. Germline CDR1 reads MRHNA; CDR2 reads SNTAGT. Clones were read by immunoSEQ multiplex PCR, and TCRdb kept only the in-frame ones, dropping some. The sample lists over 250,000 clones, 80% to 90% seen once, with around 9% in the top ten. The source is a woman between 18 and 30 years old who had recovered from COVID-19. V gene TRBV6-4 combines with J gene TRBJ2-1; weak D call: TRBD2 (6 bases). The material sequenced was PBMCs or T cells enriched from blood (not recorded which). CDR3 in amino acids: CASSADSGAFYNEQFF. In nucleotides, the CDR3 is TGTGCCAGCAGTGCGGATAGCGGAGCCTTCTACAATGAGCAGTTCTTC.